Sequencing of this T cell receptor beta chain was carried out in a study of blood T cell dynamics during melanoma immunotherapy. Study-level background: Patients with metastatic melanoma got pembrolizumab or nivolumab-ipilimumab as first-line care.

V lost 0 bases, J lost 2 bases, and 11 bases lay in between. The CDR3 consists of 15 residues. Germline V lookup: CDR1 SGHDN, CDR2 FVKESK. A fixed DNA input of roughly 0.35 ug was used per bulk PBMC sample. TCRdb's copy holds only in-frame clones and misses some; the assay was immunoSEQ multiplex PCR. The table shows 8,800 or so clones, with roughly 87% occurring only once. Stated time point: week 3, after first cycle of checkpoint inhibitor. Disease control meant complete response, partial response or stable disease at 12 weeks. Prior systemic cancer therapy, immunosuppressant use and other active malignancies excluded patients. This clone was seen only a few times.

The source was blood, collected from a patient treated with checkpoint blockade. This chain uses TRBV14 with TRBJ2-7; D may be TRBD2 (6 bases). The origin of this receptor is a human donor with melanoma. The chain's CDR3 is CASSQDEGLPYEQYF. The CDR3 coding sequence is TGTGCCAGCAGCCAAGATGAGGGACTTCCCTACGAGCAGTACTTC.